The 24 T cell receptor beta chains in this list originate from one sample, sequenced in a study of shared clonotypes between healthy human individuals. Some clones are missing from TCRdb's copy, which holds only in-frame ones; the method was immunoSEQ multiplex PCR. The sample shows around 580,000 clones, nearly 98% of them seen only once. Naive CD8 cells lacked CD45RO, underwent positive selection for CCR7 and left out terminally differentiated effector memory CD45RA+ cells. The sample consisted of naive CD8+ T cells sorted from blood. All receptors derive from a man in his thirties or forties in good health.

The CDR3 region is CATFPGLITDTQYF. The CDR3 DNA reads TGTGCCACCTTCCCCGGCCTCATCACAGATACGCAGTATTTT. This sequence joins TRBV7-9 and TRBJ2-3; no clear D gene. The germline V gene has CDR1 SEHNR and CDR2 FQNEAQ (reference sequence). The CDR3 sequence is 14 residues long. The germline V and J ends were trimmed by 10 bases and 2 bases, with 16 bases remaining between them. Supplemented by reference TRBV7-9 and TRBJ2-3, the full variable domain reads DTGVSQNPRHKITKRGQNVTFRCDPISEHNRLYWYRQTLGQGPEFLTYFQNEAQLEKSRLLSDRFSAERPKGSFSTLEIQRTEQGDSAMYLCATFPGLITDTQYFGPGTRLTVL.

The chain links TRBV29-1 to TRBJ1-1, with TRBD1 identical over 8 bases. Germline lookup yields CDR1 SQVTM and CDR2 ANQGSEA. The CDR3 extends over 14 amino acids. The V gene end was trimmed by 0 bases and the J gene end by 1 base; junction bases not matched to a gene: 1. The CDR3 DNA reads TGCAGCGTTGAAGACGGGACAGGGAACACTGAAGCTTTCTTT. Translated: CSVEDGTGNTEAFF.

The chain is built from TRBV7-9 and TRBJ2-7; D might be TRBD2 (6 bases). The length of the CDR3 is 15 residues. The germline CDR1 and CDR2 sequences are SEHNR and FQNEAQ (reference sequence). V gave up 5 bases and J gave up 3 bases, with 17 bases separating them. This chain's CDR3 is CASSPRGSGDYEQYF. CDR3 bases: TGTGCCAGCAGCCCCCGGGGTAGCGGAGACTACGAGCAGTACTTC.

CDR3 DNA sequence: TGCGCCAGCAGCCAAGGATGGGGCAATGAGCAGTTCTTC. Translation gives CASSQGWGNEQFF. This chain joins TRBV4-1 and TRBJ2-1; D remains ambiguous. The CDR3 runs to 13 residues. V lost 1 base and J 6 bases, leaving 7 bases between the germline ends. The germline V gene has CDR1 MGHRA and CDR2 YSYEKL.

For this clone: At one end, the junction sequence differs from germline, possibly due to a read error. The rearrangement uses TRBV12-5 and TRBJ2-1; D may be TRBD2 (6 bases). The germline CDR1 and CDR2 sequences are LGHNT and FRNRAP. There are 11 residues in the CDR3. CDR3 in DNA: TGTGCTAGTGGCTTGGGGGACTCCCAGGTCTTC. The encoded protein is CASGLGDSQVF. Full variable domain (missing parts from reference TRBV12-5 and TRBJ2-1): DARVTQTPRHKVTEMGQEVTMRCQPILGHNTVFWYRQTMMQGLELLAYFRNRAPLDDSGMPKDRFSAEMPDATLATLKIQPSEPRDSAVYFCASGLGDSQVFGPGTRLTVL.

V is TRBV11-2 and J is TRBJ2-7, with a possible D match to TRBD2 (6 bases). CDR1 and CDR2 (germline): SGHAT, FQNNGV. Deletions cut 1 base from V and 0 bases from J, with 13 bases between. CDR3 size: 16 residues. This CDR3 reads CASSLVRGLSSYEQYF. CDR3 sequence (DNA): TGTGCCAGCAGCTTAGTGCGGGGCTTGAGCTCCTACGAGCAGTACTTC.

The chain combines TRBV7-9 with TRBJ2-3, with 7 positions matching TRBD2. Unmatched junction bases numbered 11, after V lost 4 bases and J lost 4 bases. The CDR3 spans 16 residues. CDR1 and CDR2 from the germline V gene are SEHNR and FQNEAQ (reference sequence). CDR3 in amino acids: CASSYSGTGRPDTQYF. The CDR3 nucleotides read TGTGCCAGCAGCTATTCCGGGACCGGGAGGCCAGATACGCAGTATTTT. Full variable domain (missing parts from reference TRBV7-9 and TRBJ2-3): DTGVSQNPRHKITKRGQNVTFRCDPISEHNRLYWYRQTLGQGPEFLTYFQNEAQLEKSRLLSDRFSAERPKGSFSTLEIQRTEQGDSAMYLCASSYSGTGRPDTQYFGPGTRLTVL.

The V gene is TRBV10-3, the J gene TRBJ1-3; unclear D gene. Germline assignment: CDR1 ENHRY and CDR2 SYGVKD. Between the trimmed V and J ends, which lost 3 bases and 1 base, there was a span of 10 bases. This CDR3 spans 15 amino acids. The CDR3 loop reads CAISDAEKSGNTIYF. The CDR3 region has the DNA TGTGCCATCAGTGATGCGGAGAAGTCTGGAAACACCATATATTTT.

J is TRBJ2-3 and V is TRBV9; the match to TRBD2 covers 7 bases. There are 15 residues in the CDR3. The V segment lost 3 bases and the J segment 0 bases; nucleotides outside the gene matches: 4. Looked up from germline, CDR1 is SGDLS and CDR2 is YYNGEE. CDR3 in amino acids: CASSGLAKSTDTQYF. The CDR3 bases are TGTGCCAGCAGCGGACTAGCAAAGAGCACAGATACGCAGTATTTT.

The chain joins TRBV4-1 to TRBJ2-7, with 8 bases that match TRBD2. Germline loops: CDR1 MGHRA, CDR2 YSYEKL. J gave up 7 bases and V 4 bases, and 12 bases lay outside the gene matches. The length of the CDR3 is 15 residues. The CDR3 here is CASSPGAGAPEEQYF. The CDR3 DNA follows: TGCGCCAGCAGCCCCGGAGCGGGAGCCCCCGAGGAGCAGTACTTC.

The rearrangement uses TRBV27 and TRBJ2-7; D is ambiguous. This CDR3 region has 13 residues. Germline V CDR1 and CDR2: MNHEY, SMNVEV (reference sequence). V lost 3 bases to trimming and J lost 3 bases, with 9 bases between them. The CDR3 nucleotides are TGTGCCAGCAGTTTGGCCCGTTACTACGAGCAGTACTTC. Translated, it gives CASSLARYYEQYF.

The J gene is TRBJ1-1, the V gene TRBV4-1; no definite D call. The CDR3 runs to 14 residues. CDR1 is MGHRA and CDR2 is YSYEKL in the germline V gene. Between the trimmed V and J ends, which lost 5 bases and 4 bases, there was a span of 14 bases. The CDR3: CASSSAKWFTEAFF. CDR3 DNA sequence: TGCGCCAGCAGCTCCGCAAAGTGGTTCACTGAAGCTTTCTTT.

V usage is TRBV4-1 and J usage is TRBJ2-7; possibly TRBD2 for D (5 bases). CDR1 and CDR2 (germline): MGHRA, YSYEKL. V was trimmed by 2 bases and J by 4 bases, leaving 12 bases between them. The length of the CDR3 is 14 residues. CDR3 loop: CASSQRAGGYEQYF. CDR3 DNA: TGCGCCAGCAGCCAAAGGGCAGGAGGTTACGAGCAGTACTTC.

This chain connects TRBV27 to TRBJ2-7; 9 bases map to TRBD1. With 0 bases clipped from V and 4 bases from J, the junction kept 4 bases outside the gene matches. The CDR3 is 15 residues long. The germline gives CDR1 MNHEY, CDR2 SMNVEV (reference sequence). CDR3 sequence reads: CASSLSRTGVYEQYF. Here the CDR3 DNA reads TGTGCCAGCAGTTTATCGCGGACAGGGGTGTACGAGCAGTACTTC.

This clone was picked up one time. The V and J genes are TRBV7-2 and TRBJ2-1, with 14 bases identical to TRBD2. The V and J ends lost 2 bases and 10 bases, in that order; junction bases with no gene match: 7. Germline V gene sequence: CDR1 SGHTA, CDR2 FQGNSA. There are 16 residues in the CDR3. CDR3 DNA: TGTGCCAGCAGCTTATACCCGGGACTAGCGGGAGTGGAGCAGTTCTTC. It yields the protein CASSLYPGLAGVEQFF.

This clone was seen once. The V and J genes are TRBV9 and TRBJ2-3, with unresolved D. Deletions cut 4 bases from V and 2 bases from J, with 11 bases between. This CDR3 is 14 amino acids long. Germline V gene lookup returns CDR1 SGDLS and CDR2 YYNGEE. CDR3 amino acids: CASSPSIHTDTQYF. The CDR3 nucleotides are TGTGCCAGCAGCCCCAGCATTCACACAGATACGCAGTATTTT.

This rearrangement joins TRBV7-2 to TRBJ2-5; 15 nucleotides line up with TRBD2. The CDR3 totals 14 residues. Germline V gives CDR1 SGHTA, CDR2 FQGNSA. V lost 4 bases, J lost 12 bases, and 6 bases stayed unmatched. CDR3 sequence: CASSSWTSGRDKYF. In nucleotides, the CDR3 is TGTGCCAGCAGCTCGTGGACTAGCGGGAGGGATAAGTACTTC.

The chain links TRBV7-9 to TRBJ2-7; D is unresolved. Trimming cost V 2 bases and J 0 bases, with 11 bases left between them. This CDR3 contains 15 residues. Germline-derived CDR1 and CDR2 are SEHNR and FQNEAQ (reference sequence). CDR3 amino acids: CASSLLVGFSYEQYF. The CDR3 nucleotides read TGTGCCAGCAGCTTACTAGTGGGATTCTCCTACGAGCAGTACTTC. Variable domain in full (rest from reference TRBV7-9 and TRBJ2-7): DTGVSQNPRHKITKRGQNVTFRCDPISEHNRLYWYRQTLGQGPEFLTYFQNEAQLEKSRLLSDRFSAERPKGSFSTLEIQRTEQGDSAMYLCASSLLVGFSYEQYFGPGTRLTVT.

The chain recombines TRBV2 with TRBJ1-2; D perhaps matches TRBD1 (5 bases). V lost 7 bases, J lost 8 bases, and 14 bases lay in between. Germline assignment: CDR1 SNHLY and CDR2 FYNNEI. There are 12 residues in the CDR3. CDR3 residues: CASTGRTRGYTF. The CDR3 nucleotides read TGTGCCAGCACCGGTAGGACAAGAGGCTACACCTTC.

The J gene is TRBJ1-2, the V gene TRBV7-9; possible D gene TRBD1, 5 bases. This CDR3 has 15 amino acids. Trimming stripped 5 bases from V and 4 bases from J, with 17 bases between. The germline V gene has CDR1 SEHNR and CDR2 FQNEAQ (reference sequence). This CDR3 is CASSALRQHSYGYTF. For the CDR3, the DNA is TGTGCCAGCAGCGCCCTGAGACAGCACAGCTATGGCTACACCTTC.

The genes are TRBV7-2 and TRBJ1-4; D is uncertain. The V end lost 2 bases, the J end lost 8 bases, and 18 bases lay between the germline ends. This CDR3 spans 16 amino acids. The germline V gene has CDR1 SGHTA and CDR2 FQGNSA. The CDR3 here is CASSLSHSGVWEKLFF. The CDR3 DNA follows: TGTGCCAGCAGCTTAAGTCACAGCGGGGTTTGGGAAAAACTGTTTTTT.

The chain links TRBV7-9 to TRBJ2-7; 7 bases match TRBD1. The CDR3 runs 15 residues. From germline, CDR1 is SEHNR and CDR2 FQNEAQ (reference sequence). The V segment lost 1 base and the J segment 3 bases; nucleotides outside the gene matches: 6. CDR3 residues: CASSLGTGANYEQYF. DNA of the CDR3: TGTGCCAGCAGCTTAGGTACAGGGGCTAACTACGAGCAGTACTTC.

The chain employs TRBV25-1 and TRBJ1-5; no definite D call. Germline V gives CDR1 MGHDK, CDR2 SYGVNS. Trimming cost V 3 bases and J 7 bases, with 13 bases left between them. The CDR3 contains 14 residues. The DNA of the CDR3 is TGTGCCAGCAGTGATGTCGGCGAGTTACAGCCCCAGCATTTT. Protein: CASSDVGELQPQHF.

V usage is TRBV28 and J usage is TRBJ2-1, with D possibly matching TRBD2 (6 bases). CDR3 length: 16 residues. Trimming cost V 1 base and J 3 bases, with 13 bases left between them. Per the germline V gene, CDR1 is MDHEN and CDR2 is SYDVKM. The CDR3 nucleotides read TGTGCCAGCAGTTTATCTCGGGGGATAGGCTACAATGAGCAGTTCTTC. It specifies CASSLSRGIGYNEQFF.